Presented here are 11 T cell receptor beta chains from one specimen sequenced in a study of T cell repertoires in cytomegalovirus infection. Using its own MiXCR run on the reads, TCRdb lists one record per CDR3 protein. The sample has about 230,000 distinct CDR3 sequences, roughly 6.5% seen once. The sequencing input was PBMCs. The receptors shown here come from a human donor in good health (CMV status not recorded). Some clones in this sample may be carry-over from other donors' samples.

The chain has TRBV28 and TRBJ2-5, with TRBD1 matching over 10 bases. The CDR3 covers 15 residues. Germline values: CDR1 MDHEN, CDR2 SYDVKM. Trimming cost V 4 bases and J 5 bases; bases outside gene matches: 7. The CDR3 bases are TGTGCCAGCAGTTCACCCCCGGGACAGGGGGAGACCCAGTACTTC. Protein: CASSSPPGQGETQYF. The whole variable domain, remainder taken from reference TRBV28 and TRBJ2-5, is DVKVTQSSRYLVKRTGEKVFLECVQDMDHENMFWYRQDPGLGLRLIYFSYDVKMKEKGDIPEGYSVSREKKERFSLILESASTNQTSMYLCASSSPPGQGETQYFGPGTRLLVL.

This clonotype was picked up many times. This sequence joins TRBV13 and TRBJ2-2; the D is unclear. Trimming removed 2 bases from V and 6 bases from J, with 7 bases in between. Per the germline V gene, CDR1 is PRHDT and CDR2 is FYEKMQ (reference sequence). The CDR3 totals 13 residues. For the CDR3, the DNA is TGTGCCAGCAGCTTATTCCTCGCCGGGGAGCTGTTTTTT. Residues: CASSLFLAGELFF.

This clonotype has a count of ten or more. The J gene is TRBJ1-4, the V gene TRBV20-1; no definite D call. Germline CDR1 is DFQATT and CDR2 is SNEGSKA (reference sequence). Trimming left V 2 bases short and J 6 bases short, with 10 bases between. The CDR3 has 13 amino acids. CDR3 sequence (DNA): TGCAGTGCTAGACACGCTCGGGATGAAAAACTGTTTTTT. Its translation: CSARHARDEKLFF.

The sample holds many counts of this clonotype. The chain recombines TRBV20-1 with TRBJ1-1; possibly TRBD1 for D (5 bases). CDR1 and CDR2 (germline): DFQATT, SNEGSKA (reference sequence). V gave up 3 bases and J gave up 1 base, with 12 bases separating them. The CDR3 is made up of 14 amino acids. The CDR3 DNA is TGCAGTGCTAGGGGGGACCAGTCGAACACTGAAGCTTTCTTT. Its translation: CSARGDQSNTEAFF.

This clonotype was recorded many times. The V and J genes are TRBV6-1 and TRBJ1-1, with a weak D call TRBD1 (5 bases). Germline CDR1 reads MNHNS; CDR2 reads SASEGT. Trimming pared 5 bases from V and 0 bases from J, leaving 19 bases between. The length of the CDR3 is 17 residues. The CDR3 loop reads CASSSVTLQGLNTEAFF. The CDR3 DNA follows: TGTGCCAGCAGTTCCGTTACCTTGCAGGGTCTGAACACTGAAGCTTTCTTT.

The rearrangement links TRBV4-1 to TRBJ1-5, with D possibly TRBD1 on 5 matching bases. This CDR3 contains 15 residues. The germline CDR1 and CDR2 sequences are MGHRA and YSYEKL. Trimming removed 1 base from V and 14 bases from J, with 21 bases in between. The CDR3 region has the DNA TGCGCCAGCAGCCAAGTTTTGGGGTCGGGCGAGGGGAAGCATTTT. It translates to CASSQVLGSGEGKHF.

This chain links TRBV28 with TRBJ2-3, with D tentatively TRBD1 or TRBD2 (5 bases each). The CDR3 loop spans 14 amino acids. Germline-derived CDR1 and CDR2 are MDHEN and SYDVKM. V was trimmed by 3 bases and J by 4 bases, leaving 11 bases between them. The CDR3 spells CASSFQGPPDTQYF. CDR3 in DNA: TGTGCCAGCAGTTTTCAGGGACCCCCAGATACGCAGTATTTT.

This clonotype was found many times. The chain recombines TRBV7-2 with TRBJ1-2; TRBD1 aligns across 11 bases. V was pared by 5 bases and J by 7 bases, with 9 bases of the junction left unmatched. This CDR3 contains 15 residues. Germline-derived CDR1 and CDR2 are SGHTA and FQGNSA. In DNA form, the CDR3 reads TGTGCCAGCAGCCCCTCAGCCGGGACAGGGGGTGGCTACACCTTC. It translates to CASSPSAGTGGGYTF.

This clonotype was seen at least ten times. This rearrangement joins TRBV6-1 to TRBJ1-6, with 9 positions matching TRBD1. After removal of 5 bases from V and 7 bases from J, the junction contained 3 bases not matched to a gene. The germline V gene encodes CDR1 MNHNS and CDR2 SASEGT. The CDR3 has 14 amino acids. The CDR3 is CASSRTGENSPLHF. The DNA of the CDR3 is TGTGCCAGCAGTCGGACAGGGGAGAATTCACCCCTCCACTTT.

Ten or more counts support this clonotype. The CDR3 spells CASSIRPDRLGSGNTIYF. CDR3 sequence (DNA): TGTGCCAGTAGTATAAGGCCGGACAGACTCGGCTCTGGAAACACCATATATTTT. The chain recombines TRBV19 with TRBJ1-3; D is possibly TRBD1 (6 bases). The CDR3 totals 18 residues. The germline V gene encodes CDR1 LNHDA and CDR2 SQIVND (reference sequence). V was cut by 2 bases and J by 0 bases, with 17 bases left in between.

The chain joins TRBV29-1 to TRBJ2-7; D remains unclear. The CDR3 is made up of 13 amino acids. Germline CDR1 and CDR2: SQVTM and ANQGSEA. The V end was cut by 2 bases, the J end by 2 bases, with 10 bases between. The CDR3 sequence: CSVEKAATYEQYF. The CDR3 coding sequence is TGCAGCGTTGAAAAGGCGGCTACCTACGAGCAGTACTTC.